Detailed here is one TCR beta chain. All the donors were Caucasian adults who lived in Nashville, Tennessee. CDR1 and CDR2 (germline): SGDLS, YYNGEE. This CDR3 comprises 15 residues. The V and J ends lost 0 bases and 7 bases respectively, with 14 bases between them. The data were taken from a study of shared clonotypes between healthy human individuals. The table came from immunoSEQ multiplex PCR; TCRdb's copy has only in-frame clones and leaves some out. Among about 380,000 clones listed, about 96% were seen once. This clonotype originated in a man aged 30-40 years in good health. Sequencing was done on a sample of memory CD8+ T cells sorted from blood. This sample's subset: CD45RO+ cells pooled with CCR7-negative TemRA cells. This chain connects TRBV9 to TRBJ2-1, with TRBD2 as a possible D gene (6 bases). The CDR3 spells CASSVDTSPENEQFF. CDR3 bases: TGTGCCAGCAGCGTAGATACTAGCCCCGAAAATGAGCAGTTCTTC.